The T cell receptor beta chain described here comes from a study of blood T cell repertoires in COVID-19. Study-level information: Both acute and convalescent COVID-19 samples were obtained from the United States, Italy and Spain.

Assay: immunoSEQ multiplex PCR; the TCRdb copy retains only in-frame clones and omits some. Found here are 250,000 to 300,000 clones, roughly 91% of them singletons; the top ten hold approximately 2.5%. Assignments of participants to cohorts depended upon their own reported clinical history. This clone has only one observation. The source of this sequence is a woman aged 40-49 years with acute COVID-19. The specimen was PBMCs or T cells enriched from blood (not recorded which).

The CDR3 region is CASSPRPPEQFF. CDR3 DNA: TGTGCCAGCAGCCCTAGACCCCCTGAGCAGTTCTTC. The chain joins TRBV7-8 to TRBJ2-1; no firm D call. V was cut by 5 bases and J by 9 bases, with 11 bases left in between. From germline, CDR1 is SGHVS and CDR2 FQNEAQ. This CDR3 is built from 12 residues.